The present TCR beta chain was sequenced within a study of cytomegalovirus exposure and HLA in healthy donors. Study conclusions and caveats: It was found in a later analysis that first-cohort TCR clusters tended to co-occur in the 130 or so validation repertoires. In vitro, three CMV-associated chains proved specific for CMV antigens.

The data were produced by immunoSEQ multiplex PCR, yet TCRdb's version contains in-frame clones alone and is incomplete. Of over 200,000 clones in the sample, around 90% are singletons; the top ten hold about 2.9%. For this clone: What it recognizes is unknown.

Input material: PBMCs. The receptor was derived from a woman younger than 30 in good health and CMV-seronegative.

CDR3 protein: CAISDNNQPQHF. The CDR3 nucleotides are TGTGCCATCAGTGATAATAATCAGCCCCAGCATTTT. J is TRBJ1-5 and V is TRBV10-3; unclear D gene. The CDR3 loop spans 12 amino acids. The V end was cut by 3 bases, the J end by 4 bases, with 4 bases between. Germline CDR1 is ENHRY and CDR2 is SYGVKD.